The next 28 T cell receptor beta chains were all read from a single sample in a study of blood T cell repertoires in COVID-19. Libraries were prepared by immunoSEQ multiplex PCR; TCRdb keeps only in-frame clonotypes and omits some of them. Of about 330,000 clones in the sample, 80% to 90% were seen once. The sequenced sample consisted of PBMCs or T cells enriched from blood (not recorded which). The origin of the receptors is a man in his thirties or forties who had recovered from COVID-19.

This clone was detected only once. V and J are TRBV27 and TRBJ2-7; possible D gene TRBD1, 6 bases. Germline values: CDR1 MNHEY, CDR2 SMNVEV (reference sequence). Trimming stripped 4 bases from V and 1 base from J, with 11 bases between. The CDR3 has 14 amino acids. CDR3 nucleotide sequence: TGTGCCAGCAGTTGGACAGTGCCTTCCTACGAGCAGTACTTC. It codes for CASSWTVPSYEQYF.

The CDR3 sequence is CAWRAPGTGYEQYF. The CDR3, as DNA: TGTGCCTGGAGGGCTCCTGGGACAGGCTACGAGCAGTACTTC. The chain links TRBV30 to TRBJ2-7; 8 bases are shared with TRBD1. The CDR3 has 14 amino acids. Trimming took 3 bases from V and 3 from J; bases not matched to a gene: 7. Germline V lookup: CDR1 GTSNPN, CDR2 SVGIG (reference sequence).

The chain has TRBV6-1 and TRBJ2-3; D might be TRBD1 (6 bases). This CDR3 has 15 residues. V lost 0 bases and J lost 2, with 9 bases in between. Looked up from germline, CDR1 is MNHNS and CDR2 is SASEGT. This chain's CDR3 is CASSEAQGFTDTQYF. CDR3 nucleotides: TGTGCCAGCAGTGAAGCGCAGGGGTTCACAGATACGCAGTATTTT.

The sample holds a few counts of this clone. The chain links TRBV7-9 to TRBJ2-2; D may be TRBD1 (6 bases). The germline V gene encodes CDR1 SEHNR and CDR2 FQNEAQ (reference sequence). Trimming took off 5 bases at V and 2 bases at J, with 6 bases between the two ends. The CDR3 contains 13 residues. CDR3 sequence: CASSGTNTGELFF. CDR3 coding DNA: TGTGCCAGCAGCGGGACAAACACCGGGGAGCTGTTTTTT.

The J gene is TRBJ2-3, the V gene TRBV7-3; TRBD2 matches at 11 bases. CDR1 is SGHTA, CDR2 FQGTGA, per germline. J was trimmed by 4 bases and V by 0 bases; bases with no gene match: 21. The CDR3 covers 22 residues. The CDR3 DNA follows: TGTGCCAGCAGCTTAACCGCCCTAACGATTCTAGCGGGGGGCAACCCACCAGATACGCAGTATTTT. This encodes CASSLTALTILAGGNPPDTQYF.

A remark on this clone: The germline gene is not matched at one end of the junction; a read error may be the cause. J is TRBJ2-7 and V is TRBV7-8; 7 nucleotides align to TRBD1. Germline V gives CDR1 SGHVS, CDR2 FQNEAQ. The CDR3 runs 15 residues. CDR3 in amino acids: CASSLAPATGWVLAF. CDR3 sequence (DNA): TGTGCCAGCAGCTTAGCTCCTGCGACAGGGTGGGTCTTGGCCTTC.

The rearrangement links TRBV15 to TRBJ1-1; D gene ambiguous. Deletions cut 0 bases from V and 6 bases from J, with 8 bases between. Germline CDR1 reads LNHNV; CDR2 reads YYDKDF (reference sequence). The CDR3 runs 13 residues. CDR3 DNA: TGTGCCACCAGCAGAGAGGAGGGATCTGAAGCTTTCTTT. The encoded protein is CATSREEGSEAFF.

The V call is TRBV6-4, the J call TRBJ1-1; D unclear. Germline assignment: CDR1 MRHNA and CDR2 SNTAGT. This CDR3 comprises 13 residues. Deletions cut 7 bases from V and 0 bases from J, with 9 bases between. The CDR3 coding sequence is TGTGCCAGCAAGGAGAGTCTGAACACTGAAGCTTTCTTT. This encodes CASKESLNTEAFF.

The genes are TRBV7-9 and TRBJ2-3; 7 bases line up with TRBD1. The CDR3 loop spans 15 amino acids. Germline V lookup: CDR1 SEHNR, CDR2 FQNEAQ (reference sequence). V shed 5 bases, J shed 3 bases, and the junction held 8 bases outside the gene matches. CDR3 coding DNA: TGTGCCAGCAGCCCCAGACAGGGCGCAACAGATACGCAGTATTTT. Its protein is CASSPRQGATDTQYF.

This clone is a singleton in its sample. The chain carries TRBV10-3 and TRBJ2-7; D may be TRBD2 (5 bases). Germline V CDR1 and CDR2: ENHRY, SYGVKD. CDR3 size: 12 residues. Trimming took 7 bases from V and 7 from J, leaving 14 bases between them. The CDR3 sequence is CAITGGEREQYF. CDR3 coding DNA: TGTGCCATCACCGGAGGAGAACGGGAGCAGTACTTC.

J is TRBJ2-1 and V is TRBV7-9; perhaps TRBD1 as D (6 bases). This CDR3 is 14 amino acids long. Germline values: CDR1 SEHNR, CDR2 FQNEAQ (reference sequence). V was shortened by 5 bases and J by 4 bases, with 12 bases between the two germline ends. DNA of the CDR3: TGTGCCAGCAGCACCCGACAGGTTTACAATGAGCAGTTCTTC. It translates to CASSTRQVYNEQFF.

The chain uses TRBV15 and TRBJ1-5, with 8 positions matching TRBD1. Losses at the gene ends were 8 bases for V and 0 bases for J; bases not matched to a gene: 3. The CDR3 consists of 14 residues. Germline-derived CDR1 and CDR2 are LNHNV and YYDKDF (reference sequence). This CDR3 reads CATGTGYSNQPQHF. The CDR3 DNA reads TGTGCCACCGGGACAGGATATAGCAATCAGCCCCAGCATTTT.

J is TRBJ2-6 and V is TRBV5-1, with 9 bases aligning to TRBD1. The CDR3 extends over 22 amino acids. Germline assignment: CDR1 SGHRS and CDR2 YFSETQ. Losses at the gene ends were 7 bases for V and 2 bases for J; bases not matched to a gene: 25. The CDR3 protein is CASSPIWDRAPSHAPGANVLTF. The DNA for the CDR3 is TGCGCCAGCTCCCCCATCTGGGACAGGGCCCCCTCCCACGCACCTGGGGCCAACGTCCTGACTTTC.

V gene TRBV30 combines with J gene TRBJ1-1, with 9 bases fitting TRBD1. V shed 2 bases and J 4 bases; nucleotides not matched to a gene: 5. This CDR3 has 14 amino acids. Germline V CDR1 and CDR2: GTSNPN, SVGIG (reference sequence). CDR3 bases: TGTGCCTGGAGTTTGACAGGGGGGTTCACTGAAGCTTTCTTT. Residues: CAWSLTGGFTEAFF. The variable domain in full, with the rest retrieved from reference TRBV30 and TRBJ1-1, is SQTIHQWPATLVQPVGSPLSLECTVEGTSNPNLYWYRQAAGRGLQLLFYSVGIGQISSEVPQNLSASRPQDRQFILSSKKLLLSDSGFYLCAWSLTGGFTEAFFGQGTRLTVV.

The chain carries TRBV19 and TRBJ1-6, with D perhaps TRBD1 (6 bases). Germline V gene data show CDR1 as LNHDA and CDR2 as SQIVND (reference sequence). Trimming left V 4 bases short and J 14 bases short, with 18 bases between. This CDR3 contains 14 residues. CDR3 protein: CASSTGPTGTSLHF. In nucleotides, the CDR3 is TGTGCCAGTAGTACAGGTCCAACCGGGACATCCCTCCACTTT. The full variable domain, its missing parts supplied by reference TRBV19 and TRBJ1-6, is DGGITQSPKYLFRKEGQNVTLSCEQNLNHDAMYWYRQDPGQGLRLIYYSQIVNDFQKGDIAEGYSVSREKKESFPLTVTSAQKNPTAFYLCASSTGPTGTSLHFGNGTRLTVT.

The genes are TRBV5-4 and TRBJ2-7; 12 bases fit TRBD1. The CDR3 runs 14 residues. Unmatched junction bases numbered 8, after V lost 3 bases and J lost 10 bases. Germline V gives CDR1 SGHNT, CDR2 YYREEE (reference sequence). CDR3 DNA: TGTGCCAGCAGCTCACCGGGACAGGGGGCCAGCCAGTACTTC. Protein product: CASSSPGQGASQYF. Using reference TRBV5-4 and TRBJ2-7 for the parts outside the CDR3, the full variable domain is ETGVTQSPTHLIKTRGQQVTLRCSSQSGHNTVSWYQQALGQGPQFIFQYYREEENGRGNFPPRFSGLQFPNYSSELNVNALELDDSALYLCASSSPGQGASQYFGPGTRLTVT.

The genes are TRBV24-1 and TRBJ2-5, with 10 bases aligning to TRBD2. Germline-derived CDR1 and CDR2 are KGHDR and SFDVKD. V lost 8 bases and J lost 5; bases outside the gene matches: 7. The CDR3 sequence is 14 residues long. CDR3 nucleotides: TGTGCCACCACGTCGAGCGGGGGGGGTGAGACCCAGTACTTC. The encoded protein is CATTSSGGGETQYF.

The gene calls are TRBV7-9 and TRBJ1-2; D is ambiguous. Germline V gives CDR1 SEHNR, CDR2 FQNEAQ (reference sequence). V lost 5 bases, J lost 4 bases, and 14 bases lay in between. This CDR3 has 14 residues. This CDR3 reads CASSPAEGGYGYTF. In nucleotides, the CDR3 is TGTGCCAGCAGCCCCGCGGAGGGAGGCTATGGCTACACCTTC.

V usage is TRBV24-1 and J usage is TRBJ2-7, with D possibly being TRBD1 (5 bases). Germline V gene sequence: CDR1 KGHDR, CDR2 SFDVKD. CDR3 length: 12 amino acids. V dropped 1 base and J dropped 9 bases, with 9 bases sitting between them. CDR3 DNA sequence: TGTGCCACCAGTGATTTAACAGGTGGGCAGTACTTC. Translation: CATSDLTGGQYF.

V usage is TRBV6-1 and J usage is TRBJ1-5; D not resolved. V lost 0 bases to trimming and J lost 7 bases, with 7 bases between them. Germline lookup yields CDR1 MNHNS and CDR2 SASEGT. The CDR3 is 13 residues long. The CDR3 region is CASSEAPRQPQHF. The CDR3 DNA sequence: TGTGCCAGCAGTGAAGCCCCCCGGCAGCCCCAGCATTTT.

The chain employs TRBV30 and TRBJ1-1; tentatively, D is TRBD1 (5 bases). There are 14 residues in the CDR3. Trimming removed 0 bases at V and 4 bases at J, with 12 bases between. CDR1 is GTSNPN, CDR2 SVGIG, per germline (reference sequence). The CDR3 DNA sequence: TGTGCCTGGAGTGTCGGTGGGGGGTTCACTGAAGCTTTCTTT. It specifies CAWSVGGGFTEAFF.

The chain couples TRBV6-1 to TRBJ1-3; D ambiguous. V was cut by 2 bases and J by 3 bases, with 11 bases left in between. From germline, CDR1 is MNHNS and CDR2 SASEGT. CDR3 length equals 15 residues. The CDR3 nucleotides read TGTGCCAGCAGTGAATTCCGCGGGGTTGGAAACACCATATATTTT. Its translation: CASSEFRGVGNTIYF.

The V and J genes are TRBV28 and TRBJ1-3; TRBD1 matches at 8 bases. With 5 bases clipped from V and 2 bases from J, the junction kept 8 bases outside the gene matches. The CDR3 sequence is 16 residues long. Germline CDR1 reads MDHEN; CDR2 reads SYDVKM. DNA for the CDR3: TGTGCCAGCAGTCCGGCAGGGGGCCGTGCTGGAAACACCATATATTTT. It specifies CASSPAGGRAGNTIYF.

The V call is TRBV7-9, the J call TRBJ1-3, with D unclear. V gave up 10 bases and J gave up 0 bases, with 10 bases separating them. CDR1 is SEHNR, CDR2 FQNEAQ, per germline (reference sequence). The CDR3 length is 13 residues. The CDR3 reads CAIHEVSGNTIYF. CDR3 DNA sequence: TGTGCCATCCACGAGGTCTCTGGAAACACCATATATTTT.

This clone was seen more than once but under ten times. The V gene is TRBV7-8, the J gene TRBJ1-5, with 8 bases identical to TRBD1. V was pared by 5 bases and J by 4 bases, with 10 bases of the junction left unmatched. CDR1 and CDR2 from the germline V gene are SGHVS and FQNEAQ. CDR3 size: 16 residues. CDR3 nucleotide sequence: TGTGCCAGCAGCACCGGCCCCGGACAGGGTAATCAGCCCCAGCATTTT. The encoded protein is CASSTGPGQGNQPQHF.

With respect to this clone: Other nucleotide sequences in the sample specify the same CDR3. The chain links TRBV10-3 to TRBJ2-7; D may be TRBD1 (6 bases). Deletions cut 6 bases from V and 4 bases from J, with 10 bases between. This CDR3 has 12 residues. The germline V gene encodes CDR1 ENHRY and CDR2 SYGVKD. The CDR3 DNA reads TGTGCCATCAGCGGAGACAGGTACGAGCAGTACTTC. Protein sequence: CAISGDRYEQYF.

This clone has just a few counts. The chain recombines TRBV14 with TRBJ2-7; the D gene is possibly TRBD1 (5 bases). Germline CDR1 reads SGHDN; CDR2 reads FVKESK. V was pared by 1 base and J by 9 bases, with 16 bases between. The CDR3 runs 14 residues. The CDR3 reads CASSQVTEPLGQYF. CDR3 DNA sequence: TGTGCCAGCAGCCAAGTGACAGAGCCTCTCGGGCAGTACTTC.

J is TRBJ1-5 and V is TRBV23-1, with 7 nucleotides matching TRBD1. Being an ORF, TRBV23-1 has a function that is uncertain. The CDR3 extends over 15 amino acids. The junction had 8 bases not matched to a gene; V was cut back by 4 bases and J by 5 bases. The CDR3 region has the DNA TGCGCCAGCAGTCCGTACAGGGGTAGTCATCAGCCCCAGCATTTT. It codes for CASSPYRGSHQPQHF.